The source of this TCR beta chain is a study of sequential checkpoint blockade in melanoma. Study-wide background: Patients were randomized 1:1 to nivolumab-then-ipilimumab or ipilimumab-then-nivolumab first-line.

Method: immunoSEQ multiplex PCR; TCRdb's copy keeps in-frame clones and lacks some. This sample has 25,000 to 30,000 clones; over 80% occur once, and the top ten carry roughly a sixth. Treatment here: randomized to nivolumab then ipilimumab (arm A) or the reverse (arm B). None of the patients previously received DNA-damaging chemotherapy. PBMC sorting kept live CD3+CD8+ cells without CD19 or CD56. In this sample, this clone turned up once. V was cut by 9 bases and J by 4 bases, with 6 bases left in between. The CDR3 loop spans 11 amino acids. Germline V gene lookup returns CDR1 ENHRY and CDR2 SYGVKD. This TCR was sampled from a human donor with melanoma. The chain couples TRBV10-3 to TRBJ2-2; D is uncertain. The sample consisted of CD8+ T cells sorted from blood (inferred from file names), taken from a patient given nivolumab and ipilimumab in sequence. The CDR3 DNA follows: TGTGCCATTCTAGGCACCGGGGAGCTGTTTTTT. Translation: CAILGTGELFF.